This T cell receptor beta chain derives from a study of shared clonotypes between healthy human individuals. Points from the study as a whole: A generally larger estimated richness was seen in naive subsets than in memory subsets. The sharing of about 5.3% of naive CD4 clonotypes was seen across a handful of donors.

Every immunoSEQ plate was one replicate of a subset's evenly spread DNA. The data were produced by immunoSEQ multiplex PCR, yet TCRdb's version contains in-frame clones alone and is incomplete. The sample holds about 1.5 million clones, 95% to 99% seen once. CDR1 and CDR2 (germline): MNHNS, SASEGT. CDR3 length: 15 amino acids. The V gene lost 3 bases and the J gene lost 0 bases, with 9 bases spanning the gap. This clone was observed a single time. Its target is unknown. This TCR was sampled from a man aged 25-45 years in good health. This chain links TRBV6-1 with TRBJ2-4, with D unresolved. The sequenced sample was naive CD4+ T cells sorted from blood. The subset was: CD45RA+ positively selected. The CDR3 nucleotides read TGTGCCAGCAGTGACAGGAACCTAGCCAAAAACATTCAGTACTTC. It specifies CASSDRNLAKNIQYF.